These 8 T cell receptor beta chains share one sample of origin, sequenced in a study of T cell clonotyping in hematopoietic cell transplantation. Profiling relied on immunoSEQ multiplex PCR, and the TCRdb table lists in-frame clones only, not all of them. Altogether around 37,000 clones are present, 95% being singletons, with the ten largest covering about 1%. The specimen sequenced was peripheral blood mononuclear cells. These receptors came from a man aged 25 to 45 in good health. Some clones in this sample may be carry-over from other donors' samples.

The chain recombines TRBV9 with TRBJ1-2; D ambiguous. This CDR3 has 15 amino acids. V lost 0 bases, J lost 3 bases, and 12 bases lay in between. From germline, CDR1 is SGDLS and CDR2 YYNGEE. Here the CDR3 reads CASSVEVSGYYGYTF. Here the CDR3 DNA reads TGTGCCAGCAGCGTAGAAGTGTCTGGGTACTATGGCTACACCTTC.

This chain uses TRBV5-4 with TRBJ2-3, with D maybe TRBD2 (6 bases). The germline gives CDR1 SGHNT, CDR2 YYREEE (reference sequence). The CDR3 runs to 15 residues. Trimming removed 2 bases from V and 4 bases from J, with 14 bases in between. CDR3 protein: CASSLSLAYADTQYF. In DNA form, the CDR3 reads TGTGCCAGCAGCTTAAGCCTAGCGTACGCAGATACGCAGTATTTT.

The chain employs TRBV19 and TRBJ1-5; TRBD1 agrees at 10 bases. J gave up 7 bases and V 5 bases, and 5 bases lay outside the gene matches. The CDR3 is 14 residues long. From germline, CDR1 is LNHDA and CDR2 SQIVND (reference sequence). Here the CDR3 DNA reads TGTGCCAGTAGTCCGGACAGGGGGTGGCAGCCCCAGCATTTT. Translating gives CASSPDRGWQPQHF.

The V and J genes are TRBV4-1 and TRBJ1-1; D call uncertain. This CDR3 is 14 amino acids long. Germline V gene data show CDR1 as MGHRA and CDR2 as YSYEKL. V lost 3 bases, J lost 5 bases, and 13 bases lay in between. CDR3 sequence: CASSQAGSGTEAFF. CDR3 bases: TGCGCCAGCAGCCAGGCGGGGTCGGGTACTGAAGCTTTCTTT.

The chain employs TRBV10-3 and TRBJ1-1, with D uncertain. This CDR3 spans 15 amino acids. Germline values: CDR1 ENHRY, CDR2 SYGVKD. V lost 1 base, J lost 1 base, and 10 bases lay in between. Here the CDR3 DNA reads TGTGCCATCAGTGAGTGGGCACCGACGAACACTGAAGCTTTCTTT. It yields the protein CAISEWAPTNTEAFF.

V usage is TRBV6-6 and J usage is TRBJ1-1, with 11 bases matching TRBD1. This CDR3 has 14 residues. Germline V lookup: CDR1 MNHNY, CDR2 SVGAGI (reference sequence). Unmatched junction bases numbered 8, after V lost 8 bases and J lost 6 bases. The CDR3 is CASVERGQGAEAFF. Here the CDR3 DNA reads TGTGCCAGCGTCGAGAGGGGACAGGGGGCTGAAGCTTTCTTT.

V and J are TRBV7-9 and TRBJ1-5, with a tentative D call TRBD1 (6 bases). This CDR3 is built from 15 residues. CDR1 and CDR2 from the germline V gene are SEHNR and FQNEAQ (reference sequence). V shed 1 base and J shed 7 bases, with 14 bases lying between them. The CDR3 region has the DNA TGTGCCAGCAGCTTAGGAGCAGGGGAGAGGCAGCCCCAGCATTTT. Translated, it gives CASSLGAGERQPQHF.

A single count supports this clone. V usage is TRBV7-3 and J usage is TRBJ1-1, with 7 bases aligning to TRBD1. Germline CDR1 reads SGHTA; CDR2 reads FQGTGA. The junction had 7 bases not matched to a gene; V was cut back by 4 bases and J by 5 bases. The CDR3 has 14 amino acids. The CDR3 protein is CASSSRQGETEAFF. CDR3 coding DNA: TGTGCCAGCAGCTCCAGACAGGGAGAGACTGAAGCTTTCTTT. Full variable domain (remainder filled in from reference TRBV7-3 and TRBJ1-1): GAGVSQTPSNKVTEKGKYVELRCDPISGHTALYWYRQSLGQGPEFLIYFQGTGAADDSGLPNDRFFAVRPEGSVSTLKIQRTERGDSAVYLCASSSRQGETEAFFGQGTRLTVV.